This T cell receptor beta chain was identified in a study of T cells in Graves' hyperthyroidism and ophthalmopathy. The sample holds many counts of this clonotype. Germline CDR1 and CDR2: DFQATT and SNEGSKA (reference sequence). This CDR3 is 12 amino acids long. The TCR beta CDR3 regions underwent amplification using RNA transcripts as the source. The study used the HTBI primer set for a first-round RT-PCR of the TCR CDR3. TCRdb re-called the multiplex PCR reads with MiXCR, one entry per CDR3 protein. The data contain under 40,000 distinct CDR3 sequences, around 56% of them singletons. Material for sequencing was blood. The chain carries TRBV20-1 and TRBJ1-1; D is ambiguous. The receptor was derived from a man in his forties with Graves' ophthalmopathy. CDR3 in DNA: TGCAGCGGGCGGCGACTTAGCACTGAAGCTTTCTTT. Translation: CSGRRLSTEAFF.